The 9 T cell receptor beta chains presented below share a single source sample, sequenced in a study of CD8+CD57+ T cells in acquired aplastic anemia. Sequenced patients had shown CD8+CD57+ cell expansion by flow cytometry. The template used for profiling TCR beta VDJ and CDR3 was genomic DNA. One entry per CDR3 protein results from TCRdb running MiXCR on the reads. In the table there are around 200,000 distinct CDR3 sequences, roughly 53% of which are singletons. The sequenced material came from sorted CD4+, CD8+, or CD8+CD57+ T cells (not recorded which) from PBMCs. Source of these receptors: a human donor with aplastic anemia.

This clonotype was seen many times. The V gene is TRBV2, the J gene TRBJ2-1; D not resolved. This CDR3 is built from 11 residues. Germline CDR1 is SNHLY and CDR2 is FYNNEI. V was trimmed by 5 bases and J by 5 bases, leaving 4 bases between them. The CDR3 is CASSQHNEQFF. Written as DNA, the CDR3 is TGTGCCAGCAGTCAGCACAATGAGCAGTTCTTC.

This clonotype was observed a handful of times. This rearrangement joins TRBV10-1 to TRBJ2-5; D is unresolved. Germline V gene data show CDR1 as WNHNN and CDR2 as SYGVQD (reference sequence). Trimming removed 4 bases from V and 3 bases from J, with 9 bases in between. The CDR3 sequence is 13 residues long. The CDR3 bases are TGCGCCAGCAGTGCTGGGCCTAAAGAGACCCAGTACTTC. Translating it yields CASSAGPKETQYF.

On this clonotype: A read error is likely, as this CDR3 ends without the conserved phenylalanine or tryptophan. The chain links TRBV7-9 to TRBJ2-3; 9 bases align to TRBD2. There are 17 residues in the CDR3. CDR1 and CDR2 (germline): SEHNR, FQNEAQ (reference sequence). Here the CDR3 reads CASSQDLSGGWADTQYL. Here the CDR3 DNA reads TGCGCCAGCAGCCAAGATCTAAGCGGGGGGTGGGCAGATACGCAGTATCTT.

CDR3 residues: CASSGGLEGNTIYF. The CDR3, as DNA: TGTGCCAGCAGTGGGGGCCTAGAGGGAAACACCATATATTTT. The chain uses TRBV11-2 and TRBJ1-3; weak D call: TRBD1 (6 bases). Germline V gene sequence: CDR1 SGHAT, CDR2 FQNNGV. The CDR3 has 14 residues. V was cut by 6 bases and J by 4 bases, with 13 bases left in between.

This chain uses TRBV2 with TRBJ1-5; 9 bases agree with TRBD1. In germline, CDR1 is SNHLY, CDR2 FYNNEI. V gave up 6 bases and J gave up 1 base; unmatched junction bases: 10. The CDR3 consists of 17 residues. CDR3 region: CASSSTPGQGSNQPQHF. Written as DNA, the CDR3 is TGTGCCAGCAGCTCTACTCCGGGACAGGGAAGCAATCAGCCCCAGCATTTT.

The chain links TRBV7-9 to TRBJ2-7; D may be TRBD1 (5 bases). CDR3 length equals 14 residues. Trimming pared 2 bases from V and 4 bases from J, leaving 12 bases between. Germline V CDR1 and CDR2: SEHNR, FQNEAQ (reference sequence). CDR3 in amino acids: CASSLMVGLYEQYF. CDR3 DNA: TGTGCCAGCAGCTTAATGGTGGGGCTGTACGAGCAGTACTTC.

This clonotype was observed a handful of times. The J gene is TRBJ2-1, the V gene TRBV20-1; 13 nucleotides agree with TRBD2. This CDR3 has 16 residues. From germline, CDR1 is DFQATT and CDR2 SNEGSKA (reference sequence). Losses at the gene ends were 3 bases for V and 10 bases for J; bases not matched to a gene: 12. CDR3 bases: TGCAGTGCTAGCGGGATACTAGCGGGGGGGACTAGGGAGCAGTTCTTC. Translated: CSASGILAGGTREQFF.

The table lists this clonotype with many counts. The chain couples TRBV28 to TRBJ2-5; D remains ambiguous. V was shortened by 5 bases and J by 7 bases, with 17 bases between the two germline ends. Germline loops: CDR1 MDHEN, CDR2 SYDVKM. This CDR3 contains 14 residues. The chain's CDR3 is CASSGLSGMGTQYF. As DNA, the CDR3 is TGTGCCAGCAGTGGCCTGTCTGGCATGGGGACCCAGTACTTC.

The genes are TRBV20-1 and TRBJ1-1; 7 bases match TRBD1. Germline assignment: CDR1 DFQATT and CDR2 SNEGSKA (reference sequence). The J segment lost 0 bases and the V segment lost 2 bases, leaving 6 bases of the junction unmatched. CDR3 length equals 15 residues. The CDR3 coding sequence is TGCAGTGCTAGACCTACGGACAGGCTGAACACTGAAGCTTTCTTT. It translates to CSARPTDRLNTEAFF.